A selection of T cell receptor beta chains follows, all from one sample in a study of identical twins. Each CDR3 protein is one row after TCRdb ran MiXCR on the 5' RACE reads. Found here are around 1.7 million distinct CDR3 sequences, about 32% of them singletons; the top ten hold about 0.27%. The sample consisted of cord blood. These TCRs come from a newborn girl in good health. Both conserved end residues are part of each CDR3. Each record gives: D gene, clone size, CDR3 length, V gene, J gene, CDR3 DNA, CDR3 protein. A D gene is named only where the DNA matches it firmly. Expanded clones are given a class, and other clones once, few, many or no size at all.

.	few	12	TRBV20-1	TRBJ2-7	TGCAGTGCTAGAGATGGGAAAAACGAGCAGTACTTC	CSARDGKNEQYF
.	.	12	TRBV29-1	TRBJ1-2	.	CSVGQGADGCTF
TRBD1	.	14	TRBV10-3	TRBJ1-1	TGTGCCATCAGACAACCCGGGACAGGGGCAGGAGCTTTCTTT	CAIRQPGTGAGAFF
TRBD2	few	15	TRBV24-1	TRBJ2-7	TGTGCCACCAGTGATTCTCGGGAGGTCTCCTACGAGCAGTACTTC	CATSDSREVSYEQYF
.	few	17	TRBV19	TRBJ1-2	TGTGCCAGTAGGTCGATAGGGACCGGCCTGAGTAACTATGGCTACACCTTC	CASRSIGTGLSNYGYTF
.	.	18	TRBV21-1	TRBJ2-7	TGTGCCAGCAGCAAAGGGGATCCGATAGCGGGTAGCTCCTACGAGCAGTACTTC	CASSKGDPIAGSSYEQYF
TRBD1	.	15	TRBV7-9	TRBJ1-1	TGTGCCAGCAGCTTAGGGGACAGGGGGTACACTGAAGCTTTCTTT	CASSLGDRGYTEAFF
TRBD2	few	15	TRBV12-3/TRBV12-4	TRBJ2-1	TGTGCCAGCAGCAGGGGACTAGCGGGGGGGGATGAGCAGTTCTTC	CASSRGLAGGDEQFF
TRBD2	.	15	TRBV4-2	TRBJ2-5	TGTGCCAGCAGCCAAGATACGGGGGGGCAAGAGACCCAGTACTTC	CASSQDTGGQETQYF
TRBD1	.	15	TRBV7-2	TRBJ1-5	TGTGCCAGCAGCTCGACAGGGATACGCAATCAGCCCCAGCATTTT	CASSSTGIRNQPQHF
.	.	13	TRBV27	TRBJ2-1	TGTGCCACCTACCGGGACACCTACAATGAGCAGTTCTTC	CATYRDTYNEQFF
TRBD1	.	15	TRBV20-1	TRBJ1-2	TGCAGTGCTAGGGACAGGGCCCCAGCTAACTATGGCTACACCTTC	CSARDRAPANYGYTF
TRBD1	few	12	TRBV5-1	TRBJ1-1	TGCGCCAGCAGCGCCCGGGACAGGGAGGCTTTCTTT	CASSARDREAFF
.	.	13	TRBV27	TRBJ2-5	TGTGCCAGCAGTTTAAACGGGTGGGAGACCCAGTACTTC	CASSLNGWETQYF
.	few	16	TRBV16	TRBJ1-2	TGTGCCAGCAGCCAATTAGTCGGGAAAGCTAACTATGGCTACACCTTC	CASSQLVGKANYGYTF
.	.	15	TRBV9	TRBJ2-3	TGTGCCAGCAGCGCAGTCGTCACTAGCACAGATACGCAGTATTTT	CASSAVVTSTDTQYF
.	few	14	TRBV7-9	TRBJ1-1	TGTGCCAGCAGCTTAGGTCCGGAGGGGCCCGAAGCTTTCTTT	CASSLGPEGPEAFF
TRBD1	.	13	TRBV20-1	TRBJ2-7	TGCAGTGCTTGGACAGGCTCTACCTACGAGCAGTACTTC	CSAWTGSTYEQYF
TRBD2	few	15	TRBV12-3/TRBV12-4	TRBJ2-5	TGTGCCAGCAGTTTGGAACCGGGACTAACGGCAATGGGGTACTTC	CASSLEPGLTAMGYF
.	.	13	TRBV28	TRBJ2-7	TGTGCCAGCAGTCACAGACGGGACTACGAGCAGTACTTC	CASSHRRDYEQYF
.	.	15	TRBV28	TRBJ1-6	TGTGCCAGCAGTTTATTGGTCAAAGATAGATCACCCCTCCACTTT	CASSLLVKDRSPLHF
.	few	11	TRBV27	TRBJ2-7	TGTGCCAGCTATAGTGGGGGCGAGCAGTACTTC	CASYSGGEQYF
.	.	17	TRBV28	TRBJ1-1	TGTGCCAGCAGTTTTTCTATAGGGGCAGCTAAGAACACTGAAGCTTTCTTT	CASSFSIGAAKNTEAFF
TRBD2	.	14	TRBV28	TRBJ2-7	TGTGCCAGCAGGTGGACTAGCGGTCCCTACGAGCAGTACTTC	CASRWTSGPYEQYF
.	.	17	TRBV5-8	TRBJ1-5	TGTGCCAGCAGCTTGGGGATTAAAGGGCAGGGCAATAAGCCCCAGCATTTT	CASSLGIKGQGNKPQHF
.	few	13	TRBV5-4	TRBJ1-5	TGTGCCAGCAGTCAAGACAGAATTCAGCCCCAGCATTTT	CASSQDRIQPQHF
.	.	13	TRBV20-1	TRBJ1-5	TGCAGTGCTGCAGGAACGGCGAATCAGCCCCAGCATTTT	CSAAGTANQPQHF
.	few	16	TRBV15	TRBJ2-7	TGTGCCACCAGCAGAGTTCTTTCGGGCTCCTACAATGAGCAGTACTTC	CATSRVLSGSYNEQYF
.	.	13	TRBV29-1	TRBJ1-1	TGCAGCGTTGTAGGGGGGTTTGACACTGAAGCTTTCTTT	CSVVGGFDTEAFF
.	.	11	TRBV28	TRBJ2-1	TGTGCCAGCAGGGAAGGCTATGAGCAGTTCTTC	CASREGYEQFF
TRBD2	many	14	TRBV20-1	TRBJ2-3	TGCAGTGCTGGGACTAGCGGCCGCACAGATACGCAGTATTTT	CSAGTSGRTDTQYF
TRBD2	once	15	TRBV6-6	TRBJ2-2	TGTGCCAGCATACCGACACGGGGGGGCACCGGGGAGCTGTTTTTT	CASIPTRGGTGELFF
.	.	16	TRBV7-6	TRBJ2-7	TGTGCCAGCAGCTCCAAACAGGACTTCCCGCAAGAGGCCCAGTACTTC	CASSSKQDFPQEAQYF
.	.	14	TRBV19	TRBJ2-2	TGTGCCAGTAGTATGATTAGCGGCACCGGGGAGCTGTTTTTT	CASSMISGTGELFF
.	few	14	TRBV5-1	TRBJ2-3	TGCGCCAGCAGCTCCCAGGGGCCCACAGATACGCAGTATTTT	CASSSQGPTDTQYF
TRBD1	few	16	TRBV4-1	TRBJ1-6	TGCGCCAGCAGCCAAGGAGGTTGGCAGGGGGCTTCACCCCTCCACTTT	CASSQGGWQGASPLHF
.	.	16	TRBV5-1	TRBJ1-3	TGCGCCAGCAGCTTTTGGGGGGGATTACGCCGGGACACCATATATTTT	CASSFWGGLRRDTIYF
.	few	16	TRBV5-1	TRBJ2-7	TGCGCCAGCAGCTTGGTGATCAATCGTGGCGGTTACGAGCAGTACTTC	CASSLVINRGGYEQYF
.	few	14	TRBV7-2	TRBJ1-5	TGTGCCAGCAGCTTAGATCGGTTTGGTCAGCCCCAGCATTTT	CASSLDRFGQPQHF
TRBD2	few	17	TRBV4-2	TRBJ2-1	TGTGCCAGCAGCCTCTCCTCTAGCGGGAGCTCCTACAATGAGCAGTTCTTC	CASSLSSSGSSYNEQFF
TRBD2	few	15	TRBV19	TRBJ2-5	TGTGCCAGTAGAAGAGCTAGCGGGACTCAAGAGACCCAGTACTTC	CASRRASGTQETQYF
.	many	12	TRBV12-3/TRBV12-4	TRBJ2-6	TGTGCCAGCAGTTCTGGGGCCAACGTCCTGACTTTC	CASSSGANVLTF
.	.	15	TRBV28	TRBJ2-7	TGTGCCAGCAGTCTCCGGGACGACCCTTCCTACGAGCAGTACTTC	CASSLRDDPSYEQYF
TRBD1	.	15	TRBV13	TRBJ1-2	TGTGCCAGCAGCTTGGGACAGGGCCGTACCTATGGCTACACCTTC	CASSLGQGRTYGYTF
TRBD1	.	16	TRBV6-1	TRBJ1-4	TGTGCCAGCAGGATAAGACAGGGAAGGGCTAATGAAAAACTGTTTTTT	CASRIRQGRANEKLFF